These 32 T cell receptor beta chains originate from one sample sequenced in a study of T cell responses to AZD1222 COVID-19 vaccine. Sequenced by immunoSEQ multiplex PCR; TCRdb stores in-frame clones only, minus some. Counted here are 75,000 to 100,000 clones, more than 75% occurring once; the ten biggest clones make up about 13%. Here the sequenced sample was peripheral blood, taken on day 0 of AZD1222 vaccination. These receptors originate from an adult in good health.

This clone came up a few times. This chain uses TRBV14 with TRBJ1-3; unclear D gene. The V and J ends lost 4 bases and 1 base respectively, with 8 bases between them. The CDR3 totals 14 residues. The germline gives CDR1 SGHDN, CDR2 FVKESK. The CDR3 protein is CASSRRVSGNTIYF. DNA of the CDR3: TGTGCCAGCAGCCGACGAGTATCTGGAAACACCATATATTTT.

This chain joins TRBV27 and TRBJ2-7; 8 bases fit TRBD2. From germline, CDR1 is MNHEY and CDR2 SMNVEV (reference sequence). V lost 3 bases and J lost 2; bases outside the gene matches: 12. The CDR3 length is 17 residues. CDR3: CASSFPQVAGRTYEQYF. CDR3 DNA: TGTGCCAGCAGTTTTCCCCAGGTAGCGGGGCGAACCTACGAGCAGTACTTC.

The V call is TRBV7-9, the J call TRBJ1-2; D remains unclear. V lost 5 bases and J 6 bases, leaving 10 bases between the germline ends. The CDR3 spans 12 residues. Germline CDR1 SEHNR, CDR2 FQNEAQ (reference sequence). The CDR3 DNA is TGTGCCAGCAGCCCGACCCTTGATGGCTACACCTTC. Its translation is CASSPTLDGYTF. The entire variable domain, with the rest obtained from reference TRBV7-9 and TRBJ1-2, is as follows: DTGVSQNPRHKITKRGQNVTFRCDPISEHNRLYWYRQTLGQGPEFLTYFQNEAQLEKSRLLSDRFSAERPKGSFSTLEIQRTEQGDSAMYLCASSPTLDGYTFGSGTRLTVV.

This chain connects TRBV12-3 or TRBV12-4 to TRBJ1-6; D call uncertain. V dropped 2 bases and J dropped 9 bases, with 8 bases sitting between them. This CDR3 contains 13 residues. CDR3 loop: CASSLRKISPLHF. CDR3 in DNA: TGTGCCAGCAGTTTAAGGAAAATTTCACCCCTCCACTTT.

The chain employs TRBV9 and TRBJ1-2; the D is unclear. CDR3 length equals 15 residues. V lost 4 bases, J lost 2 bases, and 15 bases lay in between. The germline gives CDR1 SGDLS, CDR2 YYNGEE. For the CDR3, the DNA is TGTGCCAGCAGCCCACCCCTCGGCAGGAACTATGGCTACACCTTC. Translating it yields CASSPPLGRNYGYTF. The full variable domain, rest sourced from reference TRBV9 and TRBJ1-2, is DSGVTQTPKHLITATGQRVTLRCSPRSGDLSVYWYQQSLDQGLQFLIQYYNGEERAKGNILERFSAQQFPDLHSELNLSSLELGDSALYFCASSPPLGRNYGYTFGSGTRLTVV.

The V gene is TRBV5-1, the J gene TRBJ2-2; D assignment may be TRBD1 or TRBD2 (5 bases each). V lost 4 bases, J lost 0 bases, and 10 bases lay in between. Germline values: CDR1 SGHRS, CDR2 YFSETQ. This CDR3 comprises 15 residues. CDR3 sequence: CASSRDLSNTGELFF. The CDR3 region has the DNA TGCGCCAGCAGCCGGGACCTATCGAACACCGGGGAGCTGTTTTTT.

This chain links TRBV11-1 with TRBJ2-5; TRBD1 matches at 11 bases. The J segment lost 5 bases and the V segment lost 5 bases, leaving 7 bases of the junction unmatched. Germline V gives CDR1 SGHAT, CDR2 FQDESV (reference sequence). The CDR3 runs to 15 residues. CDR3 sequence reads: CASSPRTGGRETQYF. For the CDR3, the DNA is TGTGCCAGCAGCCCGAGGACAGGGGGCCGTGAGACCCAGTACTTC.

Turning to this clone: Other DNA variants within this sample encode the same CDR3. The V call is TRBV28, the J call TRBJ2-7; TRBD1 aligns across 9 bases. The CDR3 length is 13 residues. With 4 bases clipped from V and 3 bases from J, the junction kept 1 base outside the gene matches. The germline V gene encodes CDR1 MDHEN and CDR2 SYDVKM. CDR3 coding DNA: TGTGCCAGCAGTTCGGGACAGGGCTACGAGCAGTACTTC. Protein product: CASSSGQGYEQYF.

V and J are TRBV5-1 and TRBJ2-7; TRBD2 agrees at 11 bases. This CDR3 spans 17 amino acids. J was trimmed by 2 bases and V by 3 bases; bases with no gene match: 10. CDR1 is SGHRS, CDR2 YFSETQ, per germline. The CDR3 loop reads CASSSASGGTLPYEQYF. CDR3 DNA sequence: TGCGCCAGCAGCTCGGCTAGCGGGGGGACTCTTCCCTACGAGCAGTACTTC.

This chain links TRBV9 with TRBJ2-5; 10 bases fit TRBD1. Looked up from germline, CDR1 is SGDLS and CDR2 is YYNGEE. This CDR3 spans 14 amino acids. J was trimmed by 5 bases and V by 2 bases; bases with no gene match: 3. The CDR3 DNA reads TGTGCCAGCAGCGTCGACAGGGGGCTTGAGACCCAGTACTTC. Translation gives CASSVDRGLETQYF.

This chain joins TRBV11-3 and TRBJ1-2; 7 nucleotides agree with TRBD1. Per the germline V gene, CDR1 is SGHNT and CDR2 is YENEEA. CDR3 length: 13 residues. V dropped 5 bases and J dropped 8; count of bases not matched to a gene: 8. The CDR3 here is CASSPDRVRGYTF. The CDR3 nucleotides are TGTGCCAGCAGCCCCGACAGGGTCCGGGGCTACACCTTC. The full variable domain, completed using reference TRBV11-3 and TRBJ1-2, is EAGVVQSPRYKIIEKKQPVAFWCNPISGHNTLYWYLQNLGQGPELLIRYENEEAVDDSQLPKDRFSAERLKGVDSTLKIQPAELGDSAVYLCASSPDRVRGYTFGSGTRLTVV.

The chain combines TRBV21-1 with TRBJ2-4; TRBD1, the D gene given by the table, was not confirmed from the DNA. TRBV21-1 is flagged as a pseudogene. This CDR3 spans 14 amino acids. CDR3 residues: CASRSRGAKNIQYF. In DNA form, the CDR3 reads TGTGCCAGCAGATCCAGGGGAGCCAAAAACATTCAGTACTTC.

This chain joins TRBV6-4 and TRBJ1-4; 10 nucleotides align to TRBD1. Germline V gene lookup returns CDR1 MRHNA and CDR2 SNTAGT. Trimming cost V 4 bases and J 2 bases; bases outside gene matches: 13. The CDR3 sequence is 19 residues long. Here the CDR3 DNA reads TGTGCCAGCAGTGTCGCCGCGACAGGGGGCGCCTCTACTAATGAAAAACTGTTTTTT. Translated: CASSVAATGGASTNEKLFF.

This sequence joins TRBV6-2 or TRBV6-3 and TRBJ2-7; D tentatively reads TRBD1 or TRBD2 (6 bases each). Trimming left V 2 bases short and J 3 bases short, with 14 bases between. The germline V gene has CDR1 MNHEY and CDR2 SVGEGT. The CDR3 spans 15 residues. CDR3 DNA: TGTGCCAGCAGTTACCCTTCCGGGGGACACTACGAGCAGTACTTC. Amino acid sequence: CASSYPSGGHYEQYF.

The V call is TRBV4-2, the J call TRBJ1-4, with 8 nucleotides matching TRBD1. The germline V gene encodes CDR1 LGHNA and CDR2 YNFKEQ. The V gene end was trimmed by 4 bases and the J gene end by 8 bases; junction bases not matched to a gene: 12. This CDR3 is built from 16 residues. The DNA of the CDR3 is TGTGCCAGCAGCCCTCGACAGGGGAGAGGAGGGGAAAAACTGTTTTTT. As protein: CASSPRQGRGGEKLFF.

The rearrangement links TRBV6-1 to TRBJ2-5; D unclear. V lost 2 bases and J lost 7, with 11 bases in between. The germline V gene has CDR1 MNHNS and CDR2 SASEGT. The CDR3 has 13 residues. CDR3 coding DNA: TGTGCCAGCAGTGAACAAGGGCCAATGACCCAGTACTTC. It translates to CASSEQGPMTQYF.

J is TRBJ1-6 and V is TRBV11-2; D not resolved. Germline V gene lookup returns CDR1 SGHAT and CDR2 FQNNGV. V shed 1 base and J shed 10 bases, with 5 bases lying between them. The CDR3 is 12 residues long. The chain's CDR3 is CASSLASSPLHF. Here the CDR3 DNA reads TGTGCCAGCAGCTTAGCCTCCTCACCCCTCCACTTT.

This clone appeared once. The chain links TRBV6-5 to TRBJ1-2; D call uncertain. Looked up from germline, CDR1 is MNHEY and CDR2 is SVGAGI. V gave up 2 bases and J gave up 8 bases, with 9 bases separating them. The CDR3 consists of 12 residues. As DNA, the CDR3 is TGTGCCAGCAGTTACGAGGGCTTCGGCTACACCTTC. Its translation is CASSYEGFGYTF.

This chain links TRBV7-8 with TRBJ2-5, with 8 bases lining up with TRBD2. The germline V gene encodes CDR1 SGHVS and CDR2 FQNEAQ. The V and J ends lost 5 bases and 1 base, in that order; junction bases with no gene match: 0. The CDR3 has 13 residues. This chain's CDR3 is CASSRGGQETQYF. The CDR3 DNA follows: TGTGCCAGCAGCCGGGGGGGCCAAGAGACCCAGTACTTC.

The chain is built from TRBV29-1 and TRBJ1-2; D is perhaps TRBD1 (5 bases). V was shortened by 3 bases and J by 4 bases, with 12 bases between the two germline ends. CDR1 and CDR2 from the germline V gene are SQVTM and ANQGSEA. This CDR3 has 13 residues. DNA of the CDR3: TGCAGCGTTGACAGGGATGAGACCTATGGCTACACCTTC. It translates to CSVDRDETYGYTF.

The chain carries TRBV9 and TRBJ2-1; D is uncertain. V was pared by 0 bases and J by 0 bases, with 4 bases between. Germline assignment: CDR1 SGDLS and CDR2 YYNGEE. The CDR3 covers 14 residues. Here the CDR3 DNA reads TGTGCCAGCAGCGTAGCCAGCTCCTACAATGAGCAGTTCTTC. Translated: CASSVASSYNEQFF.

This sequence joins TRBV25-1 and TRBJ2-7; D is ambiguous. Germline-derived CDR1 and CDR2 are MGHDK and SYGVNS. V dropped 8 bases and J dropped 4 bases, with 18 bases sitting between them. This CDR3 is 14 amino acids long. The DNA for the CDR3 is TGTGCCAGCGCCCGGGTGGGGTTGGTTTACGAGCAGTACTTC. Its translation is CASARVGLVYEQYF.

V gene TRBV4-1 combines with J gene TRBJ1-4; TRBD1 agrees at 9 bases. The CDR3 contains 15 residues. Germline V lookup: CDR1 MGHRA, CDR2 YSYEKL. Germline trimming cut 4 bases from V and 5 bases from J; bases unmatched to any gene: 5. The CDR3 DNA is TGCGCCAGCAGCCCCTGGGACAGGGACAATGAAAAACTGTTTTTT. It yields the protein CASSPWDRDNEKLFF.

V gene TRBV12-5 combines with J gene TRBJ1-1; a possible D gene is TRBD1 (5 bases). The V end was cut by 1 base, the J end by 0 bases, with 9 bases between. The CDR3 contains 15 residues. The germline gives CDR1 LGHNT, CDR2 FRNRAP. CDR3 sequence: CASGLDGGMNTEAFF. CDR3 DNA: TGTGCTAGTGGTTTGGACGGGGGAATGAACACTGAAGCTTTCTTT.

The CDR3 region is CASSLQAREVGYTF. CDR3 DNA: TGCGCCAGCAGCTTGCAAGCTCGTGAGGTTGGCTACACCTTC. The rearrangement uses TRBV5-1 and TRBJ1-2; no firm D call. V was clipped by 1 base and J by 7 bases, with 14 bases between them. Germline V gene lookup returns CDR1 SGHRS and CDR2 YFSETQ. CDR3 length equals 14 residues.

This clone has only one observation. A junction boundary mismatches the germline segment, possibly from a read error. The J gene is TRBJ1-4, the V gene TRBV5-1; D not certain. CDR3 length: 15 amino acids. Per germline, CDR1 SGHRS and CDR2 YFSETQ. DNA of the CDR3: TGCGCCAGCCGCTTGGGAGAAACAACTAATGAAAAACTGTTTTTT. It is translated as CASRLGETTNEKLFF.

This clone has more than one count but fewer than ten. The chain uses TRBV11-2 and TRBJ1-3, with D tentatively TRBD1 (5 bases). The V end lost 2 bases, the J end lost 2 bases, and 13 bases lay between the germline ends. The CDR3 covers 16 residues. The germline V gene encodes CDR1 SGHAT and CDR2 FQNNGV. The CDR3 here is CASSLRGAGAGNTIYF. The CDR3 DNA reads TGTGCCAGCAGCTTAAGAGGTGCGGGGGCTGGAAACACCATATATTTT. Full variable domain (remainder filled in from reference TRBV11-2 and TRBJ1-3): EAGVAQSPRYKIIEKRQSVAFWCNPISGHATLYWYQQILGQGPKLLIQFQNNGVVDDSQLPKDRFSAERLKGVDSTLKIQPAKLEDSAVYLCASSLRGAGAGNTIYFGEGSWLTVV.

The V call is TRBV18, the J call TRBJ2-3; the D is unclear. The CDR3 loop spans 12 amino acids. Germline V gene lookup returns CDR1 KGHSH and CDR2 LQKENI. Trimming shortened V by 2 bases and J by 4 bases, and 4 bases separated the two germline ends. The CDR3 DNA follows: TGTGCCAGCTCACCATACTCAGATACGCAGTATTTT. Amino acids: CASSPYSDTQYF. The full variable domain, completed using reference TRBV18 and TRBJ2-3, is NAGVMQNPRHLVRRRGQEARLRCSPMKGHSHVYWYRQLPEEGLKFMVYLQKENIIDESGMPKERFSAEFPKEGPSILRIQQVVRGDSAAYFCASSPYSDTQYFGPGTRLTVL.

CDR3 DNA sequence: TGTGCCAGCAGCGCCCAGACAGATAACTATGGCTACACCTTC. The encoded protein is CASSAQTDNYGYTF. The rearrangement uses TRBV9 and TRBJ1-2; possible D gene TRBD1, 5 bases. The germline CDR1 and CDR2 sequences are SGDLS and YYNGEE. V dropped 3 bases and J dropped 1 base, with 10 bases sitting between them. The CDR3 totals 14 residues.

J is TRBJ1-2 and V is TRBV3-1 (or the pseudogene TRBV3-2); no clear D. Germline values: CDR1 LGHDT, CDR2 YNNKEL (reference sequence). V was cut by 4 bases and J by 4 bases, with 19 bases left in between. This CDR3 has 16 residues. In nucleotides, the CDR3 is TGTGCCAGCAGCCCAGAGGTCCTGAATCCCCGCTATGGCTACACCTTC. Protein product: CASSPEVLNPRYGYTF.

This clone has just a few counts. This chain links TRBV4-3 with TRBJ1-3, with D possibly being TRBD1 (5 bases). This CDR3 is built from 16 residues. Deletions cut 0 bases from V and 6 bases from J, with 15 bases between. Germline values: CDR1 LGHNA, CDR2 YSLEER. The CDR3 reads CASSQDRGAVENTIYF. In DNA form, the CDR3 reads TGCGCCAGCAGCCAAGACCGAGGGGCCGTTGAAAACACCATATATTTT.

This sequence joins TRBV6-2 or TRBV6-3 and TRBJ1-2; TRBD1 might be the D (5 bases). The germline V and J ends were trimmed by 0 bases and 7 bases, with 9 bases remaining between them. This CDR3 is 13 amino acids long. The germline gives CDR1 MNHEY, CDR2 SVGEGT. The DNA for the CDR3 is TGTGCCAGCAGTTACTCAAGGGGTGCTGGCTACACCTTC. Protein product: CASSYSRGAGYTF.